The clone carrying this T cell receptor beta chain was picked up one time. CDR3 length: 16 amino acids. Germline V gene data show CDR1 as SGHRS and CDR2 as YFSETQ. Trimming removed 2 bases from V and 0 bases from J; junction bases left unmatched: 4. Repertoires were generated with immunoSEQ multiplex PCR, while TCRdb's copy carries only in-frame clones and drops some. Among about 75,000 clones listed, approximately 88% were seen once. The record originates from a study of control samples from healthy donors and cancer patients. The V call is TRBV5-1, the J call TRBJ1-4; 7 bases fit TRBD1. Source material: blood. The receptor's source is a man aged 45-65 years in good health. CDR3 bases: TGCGCCAGCAGCTTCGGACAGGCCCCAACTAATGAAAAACTGTTTTTT. Protein: CASSFGQAPTNEKLFF.